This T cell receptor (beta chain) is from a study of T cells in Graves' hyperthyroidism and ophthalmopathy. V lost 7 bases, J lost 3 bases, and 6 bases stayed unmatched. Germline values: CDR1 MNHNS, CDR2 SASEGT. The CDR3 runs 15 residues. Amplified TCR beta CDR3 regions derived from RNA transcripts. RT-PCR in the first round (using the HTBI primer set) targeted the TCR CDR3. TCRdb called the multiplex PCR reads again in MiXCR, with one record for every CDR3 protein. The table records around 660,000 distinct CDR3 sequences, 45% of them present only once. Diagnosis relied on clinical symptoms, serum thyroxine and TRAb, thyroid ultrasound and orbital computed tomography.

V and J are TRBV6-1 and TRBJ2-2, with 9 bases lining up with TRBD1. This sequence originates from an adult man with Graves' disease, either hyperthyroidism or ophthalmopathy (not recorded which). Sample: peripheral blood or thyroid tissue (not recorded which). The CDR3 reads CASKTGQGHTGELFF. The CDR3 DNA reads TGTGCCAGCAAGACCGGACAGGGGCACACCGGGGAGCTGTTTTTT.